These T cell receptor beta chains were read from a single sample in a study of CD8 T cells in ankylosing spondylitis. One entry per CDR3 protein, called by TCRdb with MiXCR from the 5' RACE reads. The data show 390,000 or so distinct CDR3 sequences, with 20% to 25% seen just once and around 16% held by the top ten. The sample consisted of blood, either unsorted or a sorted T cell fraction (not recorded which). These receptors were collected from a male donor with ankylosing spondylitis. Both conserved end residues are part of each CDR3. D genes are given only for firm matches. Not all rows give a size; the values are once, few, many and, for expanded clones, a class.

D	size	V	J	DNA	CDR3
NA	NA	TRBV4-1	TRBJ2-7	TGCGCCAGCAGTAGTGGACCGGGACTTGATACCTACGAGCAGTACTTC	CASSSGPGLDTYEQYF
NA	NA	TRBV20-1	TRBJ1-1	TGCAGTGCTGTGAGACAGGCTTTTGGCACTGAAGCTTTCTTT	CSAVRQAFGTEAFF
NA	few	TRBV5-1	TRBJ2-2	TGCGCCAGCAGCCCGGATCCAACAATCACCGGGGAGCTGTTTTTT	CASSPDPTITGELFF
TRBD2	once	TRBV3-1	TRBJ2-4	TGTGCCAGCAGGCCCACCGCTAGCGGGAAAAGCAAAAACATTCAGTACTTC	CASRPTASGKSKNIQYF
NA	NA	TRBV2	TRBJ1-5	TGTGCCAGCAGTTCGCTGTTGAGGAATCAGCCCCAGCATTTT	CASSSLLRNQPQHF
TRBD2	few	TRBV24-1	TRBJ2-3	TGTGCCACCAGTGGGACTAGCGGGAGCACAGATACGCAGTATTTT	CATSGTSGSTDTQYF
TRBD2	NA	TRBV12-5	TRBJ2-1	TGTGCTAGTGGTTTGGTCTCTAGCGGGAGTAGCAATGAGCAGTTCTTC	CASGLVSSGSSNEQFF
NA	few	TRBV21-1	TRBJ2-7	TGTGCCAACCCCTTCGAGCGGGAAAAACGCGAGCAGTACTTC	CANPFEREKREQYF
NA	few	TRBV7-7	TRBJ2-1	TGTGCTAGCAGCTTACAGCGGAGTGCCTCCTACAATGAGCAGTTCTTC	CASSLQRSASYNEQFF
NA	few	TRBV24-1	TRBJ2-3	TGTGCCACCAGTGGTGAGGCTAGCGATGGCACAGATACGCAGTATTTT	CATSGEASDGTDTQYF
NA	once	TRBV6-5	TRBJ1-1	TGTGCCAGCAGTTACGGACAACCTAACACTGAAGCTTTCTTT	CASSYGQPNTEAFF
NA	few	TRBV3-1	TRBJ2-1	TGTGCCAGCAGCCTCGGTCTCAATGAGCAGTTCTTC	CASSLGLNEQFF
NA	NA	TRBV7-9	TRBJ2-7	TGTGCCAGCAGCTTGACTTTGTCCAAGTACGAGCAGTACTTC	CASSLTLSKYEQYF
NA	few	TRBV5-1	TRBJ1-1	TGCGCCAGCAGCTTGGTAGTAGAGGGAGCCACTGAAGCTTTCTTT	CASSLVVEGATEAFF
NA	NA	TRBV4-1	TRBJ2-1	TGCGCCAGCAGCCCTTTTGGGGATGAGCAGTTCTTC	CASSPFGDEQFF
NA	few	TRBV7-9	TRBJ2-3	TGTGCCAGCAGCTTAGGGGACCAGGGGTGGAGAGATACGCAGTATTTT	CASSLGDQGWRDTQYF
NA	few	TRBV6-1	TRBJ2-2	TGTGCCAGCACCCGAAGTCGACTCTTGGAAACCGGGGAGCTGTTTTTT	CASTRSRLLETGELFF
NA	NA	TRBV24-1	TRBJ2-7	TGTGCCACCGCAAGCGGCTCCTACGAGCAGTACTTC	CATASGSYEQYF
NA	NA	TRBV5-1	TRBJ2-3	TGCGCCAGCAGCTTGGCCGTGTGGGAGGGCACAGATACGCAGTATTTT	CASSLAVWEGTDTQYF
NA	NA	TRBV6-2/TRBV6-3	TRBJ2-2	TGTGCCAGCAGCCCCCCCGGGCGGGGCACCGGGGAGCTGTTTTTT	CASSPPGRGTGELFF
TRBD2	few	TRBV9	TRBJ2-7	TGCGCCAGCAGCGGCCTAGCGGGGGCCTACGAGCAGTACTTC	CASSGLAGAYEQYF